This T cell receptor beta chain was sequenced for a study of CD8+CD57+ T cells in acquired aplastic anemia (dated by TCRdb to the late 2010s). Notes on the research overall: A mean of about 3.2 ug of DNA, ranging from roughly 0.2 to 27.4 ug, was extracted from sorted CD4+ and CD8+ cells. A CD8+CD57+ expansion meant a frequency higher than the mean frequency seen in healthy subjects.

CDR1 is given as SGDLS and CDR2 as YYNGEE, both from the germline V gene. The V end gives up 3 bases and the J end 6 bases, leaving 22 bases in the junction not matched to a gene. Including the terminal cysteine and phenylalanine, the CDR3 comprises 20 residues. CDR3 DNA only is kept here, 60 bases in frame from base 1. To note about this clonotype: Which antigen it targets is not known. Per-base quality was not reported, and no clone a single base away is much larger than it.

Profiling of TCR beta VDJ combinations and CDR3 sequences used genomic DNA as the template. An Illumina HiSeq 2000 was the platform used for TCR repertoire sequencing. On the authors' methods: TRBV/TRBJ rearrangement plots, CDR3 size and DJ length profiles, and Simpson's diversity index were used to evaluate the repertoires. The immunodominant clone was defined as the most abundant DNA sequence in deep sequencing data. CDR3 amino acid sequences were screened for sharing across subjects and were compared with published repertoires and the VDJdb database. TCRdb trimmed the raw reads at Q25, called clones with MiXCR and kept productive beta chains. A single entry per CDR3 protein holds the most common genes and DNA from its merged rows. The V and J calls reflect TCRdb's pipeline rather than the authors' work. The sample contains 150,000 to 200,000 distinct CDR3 sequences, 45% to 50% of them found a single time. The ten largest account for more than 30% of the sample.

The paper as a whole reports these results and caveats: Twenty-nine CD8+ CDR3 sequences were found in both patients and controls but appeared to be highly expressed in patients and within the immunodominant clones of the patients. CD8+ Simpson's diversity did not differ significantly between patients and healthy controls (P=0.060).

The patients picked for sequencing were ones in whom flow cytometry had shown an expansion of CD8+CD57+ cells. Every patient had a diagnosis of severe acquired aplastic anemia based on International Study of Aplastic Anemia and Agranulocytosis and Camitta criteria. Patients had received no therapy at the time of blood sampling. The study deep-sequenced TCR repertoires of sorted CD4+ and CD8+ blood T cells from severe aplastic anemia patients and healthy subjects. Patients were enrolled in the USA under clinicaltrials.gov protocols 00001620, 01623167, 00001397, 00071045, 00081523 and 00961064. Ficoll-Paque density gradient centrifugation was used to isolate peripheral blood mononuclear cells. Before DNA extraction, CD4+ and CD8+ T cells were sorted with FACS or magnetic beads.

Sequenced sample: sorted CD4+, CD8+, or CD8+CD57+ T cells (not recorded which) from PBMCs. This clonotype was obtained from a human donor with aplastic anemia. The chain is encoded by TRBV9 joined to TRBJ2-2; 8 of the junction bases match TRBD1. In nucleotide form, the sequence is TGTGCCAGCAGCGCCCCGGGACAGGCTCAATCAAACCGGACATCCGGGGAGCTGTTTTTT. It translates as CASSAPGQAQSNRTSGELFF.